Presented here are 30 T cell receptor beta chains from one specimen sequenced in a study of blood T cell repertoires in COVID-19. Some clones are missing from TCRdb's copy, which holds only in-frame ones; the method was immunoSEQ multiplex PCR. Of 75,000 or so clones listed, around 85% were seen once; the top ten hold under 5%. The sequenced sample consisted of peripheral blood. The receptors stem from a woman aged 80 or over with active or convalescent COVID-19.

The V call is TRBV5-1, the J call TRBJ2-5, with 8 nucleotides matching TRBD2. The V segment lost 0 bases and the J segment 5 bases; nucleotides outside the gene matches: 9. CDR1 SGHRS and CDR2 YFSETQ come from the germline V gene. CDR3 length: 16 residues. CDR3 protein: CASSLGVAGSSETQYF. Here the CDR3 DNA reads TGCGCCAGCAGCTTGGGGGTAGCGGGGTCTTCGGAGACCCAGTACTTC.

The chain couples TRBV10-3 to TRBJ2-7; 9 positions match TRBD1. The CDR3 runs to 15 residues. The V segment lost 10 bases and the J segment 6 bases; nucleotides outside the gene matches: 16. CDR1 and CDR2 from the germline V gene are ENHRY and SYGVKD. This CDR3 reads CATLKDRGIGGEQYF. DNA for the CDR3: TGTGCCACCCTAAAGGACAGGGGAATAGGGGGCGAGCAGTACTTC.

V gene TRBV11-1 combines with J gene TRBJ2-3; D perhaps matches TRBD2 (6 bases). Between the trimmed V and J ends, which lost 5 bases and 12 bases, there was a span of 12 bases. Looked up from germline, CDR1 is SGHAT and CDR2 is FQDESV (reference sequence). This CDR3 has 11 amino acids. The CDR3 DNA is TGTGCCAGCAGCCGACTAGGAACACAGTATTTT. This encodes CASSRLGTQYF.

The rearrangement joins TRBV5-5 to TRBJ2-1, with 10 bases aligning to TRBD2. Per germline, CDR1 SGHKS and CDR2 YYEKEE (reference sequence). The CDR3 totals 14 residues. V trimming: 4 bases; J trimming: 7 bases; junction bases outside the gene matches: 5. Here the CDR3 reads CASSSGGAGNEQFF. The CDR3 DNA is TGTGCCAGCAGCAGCGGGGGGGCCGGGAATGAGCAGTTCTTC.

The V call is TRBV25-1, the J call TRBJ1-5; no clear D. The CDR3 loop spans 15 amino acids. V was pared by 5 bases and J by 1 base, with 12 bases between. Germline V CDR1 and CDR2: MGHDK, SYGVNS. For the CDR3, the DNA is TGTGCCAGCAGTACCGGGTCGGGGAGCAATCAGCCCCAGCATTTT. Its translation: CASSTGSGSNQPQHF. Full variable domain (remainder filled in from reference TRBV25-1 and TRBJ1-5): EADIYQTPRYLVIGTGKKITLECSQTMGHDKMYWYQQDPGMELHLIHYSYGVNSTEKGDLSSESTVSRIRTEHFPLTLESARPSHTSQYLCASSTGSGSNQPQHFGDGTRLSIL.

J is TRBJ2-2 and V is TRBV9; perhaps TRBD1 as D (6 bases). Trimming took off 3 bases at V and 5 bases at J, with 11 bases between the two ends. CDR1 and CDR2 from the germline V gene are SGDLS and YYNGEE. The CDR3 runs 14 residues. The DNA for the CDR3 is TGTGCCAGCAGCGGGGTGGGGGCGACCGGGGAGCTGTTTTTT. Encoded protein: CASSGVGATGELFF.

The J gene is TRBJ1-1, the V gene TRBV18; D ambiguous. In germline, CDR1 is KGHSH, CDR2 LQKENI. The length of the CDR3 is 16 residues. V was clipped by 1 base and J by 1 base, with 13 bases between them. This CDR3 is CASSPRSHPGNTEAFF. As DNA, the CDR3 is TGTGCCAGCTCACCACGATCTCACCCAGGGAACACTGAAGCTTTCTTT.

In this sample, this clone turned up once. This chain connects TRBV7-2 to TRBJ1-6; D unclear. Germline CDR1 reads SGHTA; CDR2 reads FQGNSA. This CDR3 contains 15 residues. V lost 1 base, J lost 7 bases, and 11 bases lay in between. CDR3 protein: CASSLVAQTNSPLHF. For the CDR3, the DNA is TGTGCCAGCAGCTTAGTGGCACAGACCAATTCACCCCTCCACTTT.

The sample holds one count of this clone. The chain carries TRBV5-8 and TRBJ2-2, with TRBD2 as a possible D gene (6 bases). The CDR3 consists of 13 residues. Trimming took off 4 bases at V and 6 bases at J, with 10 bases between the two ends. The V gene's germline CDR1 is SGHTS and CDR2 YDEGEE. CDR3 region: CASSRGWSGELFF. CDR3 in DNA: TGTGCCAGCAGCCGGGGGTGGTCCGGGGAGCTGTTTTTT.

This clone showed up just a few times. The chain uses TRBV25-1 and TRBJ2-7, with 7 bases matching TRBD1. The germline CDR1 and CDR2 sequences are MGHDK and SYGVNS. The V and J ends lost 4 bases and 2 bases, in that order; junction bases with no gene match: 8. CDR3 length equals 15 residues. In DNA, the CDR3 is TGTGCCAGCAGTGTACGGGACAGCCTTCCCTACGAGCAGTACTTC. Translated: CASSVRDSLPYEQYF.

The chain's CDR3 is CASSEVQGDRETQYF. The CDR3 DNA sequence: TGCGCCAGCAGTGAGGTTCAGGGGGACCGGGAGACCCAGTACTTC. V usage is TRBV10-1 and J usage is TRBJ2-5; 7 bases match TRBD1. Germline CDR1 WNHNN, CDR2 SYGVQD (reference sequence). The CDR3 contains 15 residues. V shed 2 bases, J shed 5 bases, and the junction held 8 bases outside the gene matches.

The V call is TRBV28, the J call TRBJ1-4; 9 nucleotides align to TRBD1. Germline lookup yields CDR1 MDHEN and CDR2 SYDVKM. The CDR3 is 14 amino acids. V shed 5 bases and J 7 bases; nucleotides not matched to a gene: 5. CDR3 region: CASSGTGLREKLFF. The CDR3 coding sequence is TGTGCCAGCAGTGGGACAGGGTTGCGTGAAAAACTGTTTTTT.

The chain carries TRBV7-9 and TRBJ1-2; TRBD1 matches at 9 bases. From germline, CDR1 is SEHNR and CDR2 FQNEAQ (reference sequence). The CDR3 spans 16 residues. Germline trimming cut 3 bases from V and 5 bases from J; bases unmatched to any gene: 10. In DNA, the CDR3 is TGTGCCAGCAGCTTTGGCTCCGGGACAGGGACTTATGGCTACACCTTC. Translated: CASSFGSGTGTYGYTF.

The chain employs TRBV29-1 and TRBJ1-2, with no clear D. Germline CDR1 reads SQVTM; CDR2 reads ANQGSEA. Trimming cost V 4 bases and J 8 bases, with 14 bases left between them. The CDR3 is 12 residues long. In DNA, the CDR3 is TGCAGCGTTGGATCCTTTGTCGGGGGCTACACCTTC. This gives the protein CSVGSFVGGYTF. The full variable domain, with the rest looked up from reference TRBV29-1 and TRBJ1-2, is SAVISQKPSRDICQRGTSLTIQCQVDSQVTMMFWYRQQPGQSLTLIATANQGSEATYESGFVIDKFPISRPNLTFSTLTVSNMSPEDSSIYLCSVGSFVGGYTFGSGTRLTVV.

This clone was picked up a small number of times. The gene calls are TRBV27 and TRBJ1-2; D unresolved. Per the germline V gene, CDR1 is MNHEY and CDR2 is SMNVEV (reference sequence). The CDR3 runs 13 residues. The V end was cut by 3 bases, the J end by 5 bases, with 10 bases between. CDR3 region: CASSFGRTYGYTF. The CDR3 bases are TGTGCCAGCAGTTTCGGGAGAACTTATGGCTACACCTTC.

The CDR3 coding sequence is TGCAGCGTTGCGGAACAGGGTCGCGAGCAGTACTTC. Amino acids: CSVAEQGREQYF. The chain couples TRBV29-1 to TRBJ2-7; D might be TRBD1 (6 bases). V lost 4 bases, J lost 6 bases, and 13 bases lay in between. Germline V gene lookup returns CDR1 SQVTM and CDR2 ANQGSEA. The CDR3 has 12 residues.

This chain connects TRBV7-2 to TRBJ1-6; TRBD1 matches at 8 bases. The CDR3 extends over 15 amino acids. The junction had 6 bases not matched to a gene; V was cut back by 4 bases and J by 7 bases. The germline V gene has CDR1 SGHTA and CDR2 FQGNSA. The CDR3, as DNA: TGTGCCAGCAGCTCAGGACAGGGAGGCAATTCACCCCTCCACTTT. It is translated as CASSSGQGGNSPLHF.

The rearrangement joins TRBV5-1 to TRBJ2-7; TRBD2 might be the D (5 bases). Germline assignment: CDR1 SGHRS and CDR2 YFSETQ. The V end was cut by 0 bases, the J end by 2 bases, with 18 bases between. CDR3 length: 17 amino acids. Here the CDR3 reads CASSLASVGGWTYEQYF. The CDR3 DNA sequence: TGCGCCAGCAGCTTGGCCAGTGTTGGCGGGTGGACCTACGAGCAGTACTTC.

This chain links TRBV7-8 with TRBJ2-7, with 7 positions matching TRBD2. The CDR3 is 14 amino acids. Germline CDR1 and CDR2: SGHVS and FQNEAQ. V was pared by 5 bases and J by 6 bases, with 10 bases of the junction left unmatched. This CDR3 is CASSGTTSSLEQYF. The CDR3 DNA follows: TGTGCCAGCAGCGGGACTACGAGTTCCCTCGAGCAGTACTTC.

J is TRBJ2-1 and V is TRBV18; TRBD1 agrees at 7 bases. CDR1 and CDR2 from the germline V gene are KGHSH and LQKENI. J lost 7 bases, V lost 0 bases, and 0 bases had no gene match. This CDR3 is 13 amino acids long. Here the CDR3 DNA reads TGTGCCAGCTCACCACCGGACAGGAATGAGCAGTTCTTC. As protein: CASSPPDRNEQFF.

The chain couples TRBV7-9 to TRBJ1-6; 8 nucleotides match TRBD1. Germline assignment: CDR1 SEHNR and CDR2 FQNEAQ (reference sequence). The CDR3 extends over 16 amino acids. Losses at the gene ends were 4 bases for V and 5 bases for J; bases not matched to a gene: 7. CDR3 loop: CASSSTTGVNNSPLHF. The CDR3 nucleotides are TGTGCCAGCAGCTCGACGACAGGGGTGAATAATTCACCCCTCCACTTT.

The chain links TRBV12-1 to TRBJ2-7; no check of the table's D call, TRBD1, against the DNA was made. TRBV12-1 is a pseudogene. The CDR3 extends over 15 amino acids. The CDR3 reads CASSIKQGFSYEQYF. DNA of the CDR3: TGTGCCAGCAGCATAAAACAGGGGTTCTCCTACGAGCAGTACTTC.

This chain uses TRBV28 with TRBJ1-1, with D possibly matching TRBD1 (6 bases). The CDR3 is 16 residues long. Germline-derived CDR1 and CDR2 are MDHEN and SYDVKM. V dropped 1 base and J dropped 5 bases, with 17 bases sitting between them. CDR3 bases: TGTGCCAGCAGTTTATCCACTAAGGGGGTTTCTACTGAAGCTTTCTTT. Its translation: CASSLSTKGVSTEAFF.

The chain combines TRBV4-3 with TRBJ2-7; 9 bases fit TRBD1. The junction had 9 bases not matched to a gene; V was cut back by 4 bases and J by 2 bases. There are 16 residues in the CDR3. Germline CDR1 and CDR2: LGHNA and YSLEER. The CDR3 spells CASSRYWTGAAYEQYF. The DNA for the CDR3 is TGCGCCAGCAGCCGGTATTGGACAGGGGCGGCCTACGAGCAGTACTTC.

The rearrangement joins TRBV6-5 to TRBJ2-7; 8 bases agree with TRBD1. This CDR3 is 14 amino acids long. With 2 bases clipped from V and 4 bases from J, the junction kept 4 bases outside the gene matches. Germline V gene data show CDR1 as MNHEY and CDR2 as SVGAGI. The CDR3 here is CASSYRGQVYEQYF. Here the CDR3 DNA reads TGTGCCAGCAGTTACAGGGGACAGGTGTACGAGCAGTACTTC.

The genes are TRBV28 and TRBJ2-5, with D maybe TRBD1 (6 bases). This CDR3 has 15 residues. The V gene lost 5 bases and the J gene lost 2 bases, with 15 bases spanning the gap. The germline gives CDR1 MDHEN, CDR2 SYDVKM. The CDR3 sequence is CASSPHRAEQETQYF. The CDR3, as DNA: TGTGCCAGCAGTCCCCACAGGGCCGAGCAAGAGACCCAGTACTTC.

The chain couples TRBV7-2 to TRBJ1-2, with 11 positions matching TRBD1. V trimming: 5 bases; J trimming: 6 bases; junction bases outside the gene matches: 8. The V gene's germline CDR1 is SGHTA and CDR2 FQGNSA. CDR3 length: 15 amino acids. This CDR3 is CASSPWDRGVDGYTF. As DNA, the CDR3 is TGTGCCAGCAGCCCCTGGGACAGGGGGGTGGATGGCTACACCTTC.

The genes are TRBV27 and TRBJ2-7; 7 positions agree with TRBD2. The germline CDR1 and CDR2 sequences are MNHEY and SMNVEV (reference sequence). There are 15 residues in the CDR3. V dropped 6 bases and J dropped 3; count of bases not matched to a gene: 11. This chain's CDR3 is CASRRDPGGLYEQYF. Here the CDR3 DNA reads TGTGCCAGCAGACGGGATCCGGGGGGACTCTACGAGCAGTACTTC.

The chain couples TRBV6-2 or TRBV6-3 to TRBJ1-1; 8 nucleotides match TRBD1. Looked up from germline, CDR1 is MNHEY and CDR2 is SVGEGT. The CDR3 runs to 14 residues. J gave up 4 bases and V 6 bases, and 7 bases lay outside the gene matches. The CDR3 coding sequence is TGTGCCAGCAGCTCCAGACAGGGGAGCACTGAAGCTTTCTTT. Translated, it gives CASSSRQGSTEAFF.

The chain couples TRBV4-2 to TRBJ1-4; D is uncertain. The CDR3 spans 16 residues. The V and J ends lost 3 bases and 0 bases respectively, with 11 bases between them. Germline V gene data show CDR1 as LGHNA and CDR2 as YNFKEQ. The CDR3 region has the DNA TGTGCCAGCAGCCAGATAACAGCAGCAACTAATGAAAAACTGTTTTTT. Encoded protein: CASSQITAATNEKLFF.